This T cell receptor (beta chain) originates from a study of blood T cell repertoires in COVID-19. The table came from immunoSEQ multiplex PCR; TCRdb's copy has only in-frame clones and leaves some out. This table has about 220,000 clones, 80% appearing once. CDR1 is SGHRS and CDR2 is YFSETQ in the germline V gene. This CDR3 has 16 amino acids. V lost 4 bases to trimming and J lost 5 bases; unmatched junction nucleotides: 8. The chain links TRBV5-1 to TRBJ2-2; TRBD1 agrees at 10 bases. This clonotype was obtained from a human donor in a cohort sampled during active COVID-19. The source material was peripheral blood. CDR3 residues: CASSLTGGPGTGELFF. The CDR3 coding sequence is TGCGCCAGCAGCCTGACAGGGGGCCCGGGGACCGGGGAGCTGTTTTTT.